This TCR beta chain emerged from a study of blood T cell repertoires in COVID-19. Study overall: Nucleic acid was either cDNA or gDNA, and it came from T cells, B-cell-depleted T cells, or PBMCs.

Original handling: Amplification of reference gene primers was used by the study to estimate nucleated cell counts. Generated by immunoSEQ multiplex PCR, the TCRdb table keeps only in-frame clones and is missing some. That table is the source of V, J and clone size, and D and trimming were worked out from the DNA. The sample has 200,000 to 250,000 clones, about 85% seen once. The V gene's germline CDR1 is SGHRS and CDR2 YFSETQ. Between the trimmed V and J ends, which lost 2 bases and 5 bases, there was a span of 8 bases. The length of the CDR3 is 13 residues. The chain is built from TRBV5-1 and TRBJ2-1, with D maybe TRBD2 (6 bases). Sequenced input: peripheral blood. The sequence was obtained from a woman under 30 who had recovered from COVID-19. The CDR3 is CASSFGTDNEQFF. The CDR3 DNA reads TGCGCCAGCAGCTTCGGGACTGACAATGAGCAGTTCTTC. Full variable domain (missing parts from reference TRBV5-1 and TRBJ2-1): KAGVTQTPRYLIKTRGQQVTLSCSPISGHRSVSWYQQTPGQGLQFLFEYFSETQRNKGNFPGRFSGRQFSNSRSEMNVSTLELGDSALYLCASSFGTDNEQFFGPGTRLTVL.